The 30 T cell receptor beta chains below were found in one sample sequenced in a study of blood T cell repertoires in COVID-19. TCRdb's copy holds only in-frame clones and misses some; the assay was immunoSEQ multiplex PCR. The sample holds under 350,000 clones, around 88% seen once. The specimen sequenced was peripheral blood. The receptors derive from a man aged 35 to 55 with acute or convalescent COVID-19.

The rearrangement joins TRBV6-5 to TRBJ1-6; TRBD1 aligns across 12 bases. Germline CDR1 and CDR2: MNHEY and SVGAGI. V shed 8 bases, J shed 8 bases, and the junction held 4 bases outside the gene matches. This CDR3 contains 14 residues. DNA of the CDR3: TGTGCCAGCGGCGGGACAGGGGGCGATTCACCCCTCCACTTT. It encodes CASGGTGGDSPLHF.

There are a few counts of this clone. The chain uses TRBV6-2 or TRBV6-3 and TRBJ2-2, with 8 bases identical to TRBD1. CDR1 and CDR2 (germline): MNHEY, SVGEGT. The CDR3 covers 12 residues. Trimming removed 5 bases from V and 11 bases from J; junction bases left unmatched: 4. This chain's CDR3 is CASSQDRVELFF. The CDR3 DNA follows: TGTGCCAGCAGTCAGGACAGGGTTGAGCTGTTTTTT.

This clone was recorded once. This chain connects TRBV5-7 to TRBJ1-3; tentatively, D is TRBD1 (6 bases). TRBV5-7 counts as an open reading frame of uncertain function. Trimming took off 9 bases at V and 6 bases at J, with 25 bases between the two ends. This CDR3 is 16 amino acids long. Written as DNA, the CDR3 is TGTGCCACCCCCCTTGGGGGCTTTAGAGGACCAAACACCATATATTTT. Its translation is CATPLGGFRGPNTIYF.

This chain uses TRBV12-3 or TRBV12-4 with TRBJ2-5, with unresolved D. This CDR3 has 13 residues. V lost 4 bases and J lost 7, with 13 bases in between. The CDR3 loop reads CASSSNGPGTQYF. DNA for the CDR3: TGTGCCAGCAGTTCAAATGGGCCCGGGACCCAGTACTTC.

This rearrangement joins TRBV5-1 to TRBJ2-3; 12 nucleotides agree with TRBD2. Looked up from germline, CDR1 is SGHRS and CDR2 is YFSETQ. Germline trimming cut 0 bases from V and 5 bases from J; bases unmatched to any gene: 4. The CDR3 has 16 residues. The CDR3 loop is CASSLEASGGVDTQYF. CDR3 DNA sequence: TGCGCCAGCAGCTTGGAGGCTAGCGGGGGGGTAGATACGCAGTATTTT.

The chain has TRBV11-2 and TRBJ2-7; D is undetermined. The V and J ends lost 1 base and 3 bases respectively, with 7 bases between them. This CDR3 is 13 amino acids long. Germline V gives CDR1 SGHAT, CDR2 FQNNGV. The CDR3 region has the DNA TGTGCCAGCAGCTTAGGGGCCGTCTACGAGCAGTACTTC. Its translation: CASSLGAVYEQYF.

J is TRBJ2-1 and V is TRBV30; 8 bases are a match to TRBD2. Germline loops: CDR1 GTSNPN, CDR2 SVGIG (reference sequence). The CDR3 totals 16 residues. Unmatched junction bases numbered 7, after V lost 3 bases and J lost 0 bases. As DNA, the CDR3 is TGTGCCTGGAGCCGGGAGGGGGGAAGCTCCTACAATGAGCAGTTCTTC. This sequence encodes CAWSREGGSSYNEQFF.

V gene TRBV6-5 combines with J gene TRBJ1-6, with a tentative D call TRBD1 (6 bases). V was clipped by 7 bases and J by 10 bases, with 20 bases between them. Germline V CDR1 and CDR2: MNHEY, SVGAGI. The CDR3 sequence is 15 residues long. In DNA form, the CDR3 reads TGTGCCAGCACCCAATGGGGGGGGGCTAGCTCACCCCTCCACTTT. Protein: CASTQWGGASSPLHF.

The chain links TRBV27 to TRBJ2-1; possible D gene TRBD2, 6 bases. The CDR3 length is 14 residues. The germline V gene encodes CDR1 MNHEY and CDR2 SMNVEV (reference sequence). Trimming removed 5 bases at V and 7 bases at J, with 15 bases between. The CDR3 DNA is TGTGCCAGCAGTCCATACCTCGGGGGTAATGAGCAGTTCTTC. Translating gives CASSPYLGGNEQFF.

This clone was counted a single time. The genes are TRBV11-3 and TRBJ2-2; 7 nucleotides align to TRBD2. The ends lost 3 bases at V and 6 bases at J; junction bases unmatched: 1. Germline assignment: CDR1 SGHNT and CDR2 YENEEA. The CDR3 extends over 13 amino acids. DNA for the CDR3: TGTGCCAGCAGCTTGGGAGGGTCCGGGGAGCTGTTTTTT. Translated: CASSLGGSGELFF.

With respect to this clone: The same CDR3 also results from other DNA sequences found in this sample. The CDR3 sequence is CAWSGRTNYGYTF. CDR3 bases: TGTGCCTGGAGTGGCAGAACTAACTATGGCTACACCTTC. V is TRBV30 and J is TRBJ1-2; D is unclear. V lost 1 base to trimming and J lost 0 bases, with 6 bases between them. This CDR3 contains 13 residues. Germline V lookup: CDR1 GTSNPN, CDR2 SVGIG (reference sequence).

V and J are TRBV10-2 and TRBJ2-4; TRBD2 agrees at 10 bases. There are 15 residues in the CDR3. The V and J ends lost 2 bases and 11 bases, in that order; junction bases with no gene match: 9. CDR1 is WSHSY and CDR2 is SAAADI in the germline V gene. The CDR3 sequence: CASSEQSGGGFVQYF. Here the CDR3 DNA reads TGCGCCAGCAGTGAGCAGAGCGGGGGGGGCTTTGTTCAGTACTTC.

J is TRBJ1-1 and V is TRBV9, with D uncertain. The CDR3 runs to 14 residues. Germline-derived CDR1 and CDR2 are SGDLS and YYNGEE. Trimming left V 3 bases short and J 3 bases short, with 12 bases between. CDR3 in amino acids: CASSARVMDTEAFF. In nucleotides, the CDR3 is TGTGCCAGCAGCGCGCGGGTGATGGACACTGAAGCTTTCTTT.

The chain carries TRBV19 and TRBJ1-3, with a tentative D call TRBD1 (5 bases). In germline, CDR1 is LNHDA, CDR2 SQIVND (reference sequence). The CDR3 sequence is 13 residues long. V was cut by 9 bases and J by 3 bases, with 12 bases left in between. The CDR3 protein is CASARGIGNTIYF. The DNA of the CDR3 is TGTGCCAGCGCCCGGGGGATTGGAAACACCATATATTTT.

V and J are TRBV24-1 and TRBJ2-7; no clear D gene. V lost 3 bases and J 7 bases, leaving 9 bases between the germline ends. This CDR3 is 12 amino acids long. Germline values: CDR1 KGHDR, CDR2 SFDVKD. CDR3 DNA: TGTGCCACCAGTGATCCCCTAGGAGAGCAGTACTTC. Translated, it gives CATSDPLGEQYF.

This chain connects TRBV7-9 to TRBJ2-2; 7 bases fit TRBD1. The V and J ends lost 3 bases and 7 bases, in that order; junction bases with no gene match: 2. The CDR3 spans 13 residues. The germline CDR1 and CDR2 sequences are SEHNR and FQNEAQ (reference sequence). The CDR3 region is CASSLTGNGELFF. In nucleotides, the CDR3 is TGTGCCAGCAGCTTGACAGGGAACGGGGAGCTGTTTTTT.

The rearrangement joins TRBV10-3 to TRBJ1-5; 10 bases are shared with TRBD1. Germline-derived CDR1 and CDR2 are ENHRY and SYGVKD. The CDR3 sequence is 14 residues long. The V gene end was trimmed by 2 bases and the J gene end by 8 bases; junction bases not matched to a gene: 3. CDR3 nucleotides: TGTGCCATCAGTGAGGGACAGGGGGTGAAGCCCCAGCATTTT. It encodes CAISEGQGVKPQHF.

This chain connects TRBV18 to TRBJ1-2; 7 positions agree with TRBD1. This CDR3 is 16 amino acids long. With V trimmed by 5 bases and J by 4 bases, 13 bases remained unmatched. The germline V gene has CDR1 KGHSH and CDR2 LQKENI. The chain's CDR3 is CASSIGSETGLYGYTF. The DNA for the CDR3 is TGTGCCAGCTCAATAGGATCGGAGACAGGGCTCTATGGCTACACCTTC.

The chain has TRBV19 and TRBJ1-1; 8 bases agree with TRBD1. J lost 8 bases, V lost 7 bases, and 9 bases had no gene match. The V gene's germline CDR1 is LNHDA and CDR2 SQIVND (reference sequence). The CDR3 spans 13 residues. CDR3 in DNA: TGTGCCAGTACCCCGGACCGGGACAGGGAAGCTTTCTTT. Translating it yields CASTPDRDREAFF.

The rearrangement joins TRBV14 to TRBJ2-7, with D possibly being TRBD1 (5 bases). CDR3 length: 15 residues. The V end lost 1 base, the J end lost 5 bases, and 15 bases lay between the germline ends. The germline gives CDR1 SGHDN, CDR2 FVKESK. The CDR3 is CASSQARELMNEQYF. Written as DNA, the CDR3 is TGTGCCAGCAGCCAAGCCAGGGAATTGATGAACGAGCAGTACTTC.

This clone turned up a few times. The chain uses TRBV10-3 and TRBJ1-5; weak D call: TRBD1 (5 bases). V lost 6 bases and J 5 bases, leaving 11 bases between the germline ends. The CDR3 has 13 residues. CDR1 ENHRY and CDR2 SYGVKD come from the germline V gene. For the CDR3, the DNA is TGTGCCATCAGCCCCGGGGGAGATCAGCCCCAGCATTTT. This translates into CAISPGGDQPQHF.

V and J are TRBV5-1 and TRBJ2-3; D may be TRBD2 (6 bases). In germline, CDR1 is SGHRS, CDR2 YFSETQ. The length of the CDR3 is 14 residues. V lost 4 bases and J 4 bases, leaving 13 bases between the germline ends. The CDR3, as DNA: TGCGCCAGCAGCGCCGGGACTGGGGCAGATACGCAGTATTTT. Encoded protein: CASSAGTGADTQYF.

The chain uses TRBV19 and TRBJ1-6; D is possibly TRBD1 (6 bases). Germline CDR1 is LNHDA and CDR2 is SQIVND (reference sequence). The CDR3 covers 19 residues. V was pared by 3 bases and J by 9 bases, with 27 bases between. As DNA, the CDR3 is TGTGCCAGTAGTATGCTTCACTGGATCCAGACAGGCGGTGGTTCACCCCTCCACTTT. Its protein product is CASSMLHWIQTGGGSPLHF.

This chain joins TRBV5-4 and TRBJ2-3; 7 nucleotides align to TRBD2. CDR3 size: 15 residues. With 0 bases clipped from V and 3 bases from J, the junction kept 4 bases outside the gene matches. The germline V gene has CDR1 SGHNT and CDR2 YYREEE (reference sequence). Here the CDR3 DNA reads TGTGCCAGCAGCTTGGACGGGGGGAAAACAGATACGCAGTATTTT. Its translation is CASSLDGGKTDTQYF.

The chain joins TRBV5-1 to TRBJ2-7; maybe TRBD1 (6 bases). Trimming shortened V by 3 bases and J by 8 bases, and 15 bases separated the two germline ends. The CDR3 is 13 amino acids. Germline V gene lookup returns CDR1 SGHRS and CDR2 YFSETQ. The CDR3 protein is CASSWGPETQQYF. DNA for the CDR3: TGCGCCAGCAGCTGGGGGCCCGAAACCCAGCAGTACTTC.

This chain joins TRBV5-1 and TRBJ1-6; TRBD1 is a possible D gene (6 bases). The CDR3 is 14 residues long. V dropped 0 bases and J dropped 5 bases, with 6 bases sitting between them. Germline CDR1 and CDR2: SGHRS and YFSETQ. The CDR3 protein is CASSLEGDNSPLHF. The CDR3 DNA is TGCGCCAGCAGCTTGGAGGGGGATAATTCACCCCTCCACTTT.

The chain links TRBV12-3 or TRBV12-4 to TRBJ1-1; tentative D call: TRBD1 (6 bases). Between the trimmed V and J ends, which lost 8 bases and 1 base, there was a span of 8 bases. The CDR3 sequence is 12 residues long. CDR3: CASGDTNTEAFF. CDR3 nucleotides: TGTGCCAGCGGGGACACGAACACTGAAGCTTTCTTT.

The chain has TRBV19 and TRBJ2-4; D possibly corresponds to TRBD1 (6 bases). The germline CDR1 and CDR2 sequences are LNHDA and SQIVND (reference sequence). The CDR3 loop spans 15 amino acids. The V end was cut by 5 bases, the J end by 6 bases, with 17 bases between. DNA for the CDR3: TGTGCCAGTAGTGCAGGCGCCGGACAGTCAAACATTCAGTACTTC. Translated: CASSAGAGQSNIQYF.

The rearrangement links TRBV7-2 to TRBJ1-1; D is ambiguous. The germline V gene has CDR1 SGHTA and CDR2 FQGNSA. The CDR3 extends over 13 amino acids. Trimming removed 2 bases from V and 9 bases from J, with 13 bases in between. The CDR3 coding sequence is TGTGCCAGCAGCTTAAGATCGAGGGTTCAAGCTTTCTTT. It encodes CASSLRSRVQAFF.

The chain links TRBV7-3 to TRBJ2-7, with D possibly TRBD2 on 5 matching bases. Looked up from germline, CDR1 is SGHTA and CDR2 is FQGTGA. Trimming removed 5 bases from V and 8 bases from J, with 16 bases in between. The CDR3 totals 13 residues. In DNA, the CDR3 is TGTGCCAGCAGCCTACAACCGGAGGCCCAGCAGTACTTC. Translation gives CASSLQPEAQQYF.